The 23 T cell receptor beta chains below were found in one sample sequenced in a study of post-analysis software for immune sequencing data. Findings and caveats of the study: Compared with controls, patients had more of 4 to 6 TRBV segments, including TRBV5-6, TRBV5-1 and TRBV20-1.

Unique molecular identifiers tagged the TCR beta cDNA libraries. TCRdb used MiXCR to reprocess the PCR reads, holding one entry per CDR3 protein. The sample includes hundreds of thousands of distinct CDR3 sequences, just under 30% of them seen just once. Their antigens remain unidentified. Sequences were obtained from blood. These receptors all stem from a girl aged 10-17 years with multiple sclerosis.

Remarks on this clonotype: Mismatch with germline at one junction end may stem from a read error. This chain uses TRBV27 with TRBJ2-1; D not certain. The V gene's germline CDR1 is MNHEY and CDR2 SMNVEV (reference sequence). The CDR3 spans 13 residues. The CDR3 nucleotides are TGTGCCGGCAGTTTACCCCGACCTAATGAGCAGTTCTTC. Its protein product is CAGSLPRPNEQFF.

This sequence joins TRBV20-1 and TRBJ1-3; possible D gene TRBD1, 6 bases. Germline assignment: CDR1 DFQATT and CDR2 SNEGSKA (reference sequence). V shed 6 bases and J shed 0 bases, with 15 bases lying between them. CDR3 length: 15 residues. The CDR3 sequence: CSAVRDTYSGNTIYF. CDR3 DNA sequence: TGCAGTGCGGTCCGGGACACCTACTCTGGAAACACCATATATTTT.

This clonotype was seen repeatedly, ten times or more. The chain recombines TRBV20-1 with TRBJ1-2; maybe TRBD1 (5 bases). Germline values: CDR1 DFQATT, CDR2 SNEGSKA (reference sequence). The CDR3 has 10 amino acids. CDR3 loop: CTGTSGGYTF. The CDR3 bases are TGCACTGGGACGAGCGGGGGCTACACCTTC.

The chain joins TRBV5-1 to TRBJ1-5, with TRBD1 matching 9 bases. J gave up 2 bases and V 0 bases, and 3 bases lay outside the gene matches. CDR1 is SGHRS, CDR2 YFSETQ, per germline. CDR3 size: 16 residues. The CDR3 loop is CASSLGDRAGNQPQHF. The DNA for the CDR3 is TGCGCCAGCAGCTTGGGGGACAGGGCGGGCAATCAGCCCCAGCATTTT.

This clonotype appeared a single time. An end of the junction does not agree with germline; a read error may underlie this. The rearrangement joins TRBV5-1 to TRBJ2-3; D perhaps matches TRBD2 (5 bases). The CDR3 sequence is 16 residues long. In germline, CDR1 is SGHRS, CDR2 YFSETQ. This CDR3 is CTSSPAMRVVTDTQYF. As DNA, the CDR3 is TGCACCAGCAGCCCGGCGATGAGGGTAGTCACAGATACGCAGTATTTT. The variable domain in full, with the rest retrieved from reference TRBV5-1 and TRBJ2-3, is KAGVTQTPRYLIKTRGQQVTLSCSPISGHRSVSWYQQTPGQGLQFLFEYFSETQRNKGNFPGRFSGRQFSNSRSEMNVSTLELGDSALYLCTSSPAMRVVTDTQYFGPGTRLTVL.

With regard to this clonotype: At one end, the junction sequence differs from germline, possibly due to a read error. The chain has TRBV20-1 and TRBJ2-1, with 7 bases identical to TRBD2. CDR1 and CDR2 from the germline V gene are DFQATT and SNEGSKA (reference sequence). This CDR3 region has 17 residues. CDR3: CSAGDQKSGNSYNEQFF. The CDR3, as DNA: TGCAGTGCTGGAGATCAGAAAAGCGGGAACTCCTACAATGAGCAGTTCTTC.

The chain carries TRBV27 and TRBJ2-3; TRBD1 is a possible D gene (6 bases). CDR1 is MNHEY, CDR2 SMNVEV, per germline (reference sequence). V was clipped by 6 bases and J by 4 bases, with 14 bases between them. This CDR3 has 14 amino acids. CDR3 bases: TGTGCCAGCAGCTGGGGGCAGGGTGCAGATACGCAGTATTTT. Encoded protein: CASSWGQGADTQYF.

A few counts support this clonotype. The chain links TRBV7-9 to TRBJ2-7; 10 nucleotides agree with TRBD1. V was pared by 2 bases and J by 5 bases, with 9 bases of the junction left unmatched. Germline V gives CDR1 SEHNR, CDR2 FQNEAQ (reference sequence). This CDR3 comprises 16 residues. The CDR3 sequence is CASSLLVGQGDHEQYF. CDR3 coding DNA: TGTGCCAGCAGCTTATTAGTCGGACAGGGGGACCACGAGCAGTACTTC.

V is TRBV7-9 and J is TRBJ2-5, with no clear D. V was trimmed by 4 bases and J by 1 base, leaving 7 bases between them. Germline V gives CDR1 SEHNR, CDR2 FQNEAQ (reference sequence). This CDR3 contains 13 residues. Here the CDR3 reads CASSYGIQETQYF. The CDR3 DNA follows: TGTGCCAGCAGCTATGGGATCCAAGAGACCCAGTACTTC. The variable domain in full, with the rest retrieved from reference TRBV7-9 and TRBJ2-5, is DTGVSQNPRHKITKRGQNVTFRCDPISEHNRLYWYRQTLGQGPEFLTYFQNEAQLEKSRLLSDRFSAERPKGSFSTLEIQRTEQGDSAMYLCASSYGIQETQYFGPGTRLLVL.

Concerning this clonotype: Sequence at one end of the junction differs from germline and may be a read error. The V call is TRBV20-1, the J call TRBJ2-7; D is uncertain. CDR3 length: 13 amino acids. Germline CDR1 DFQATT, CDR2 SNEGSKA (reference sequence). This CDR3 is CSARPTSSFEQYF. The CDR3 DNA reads TGCAGTGCTAGGCCTACCAGCTCCTTCGAGCAGTACTTC.

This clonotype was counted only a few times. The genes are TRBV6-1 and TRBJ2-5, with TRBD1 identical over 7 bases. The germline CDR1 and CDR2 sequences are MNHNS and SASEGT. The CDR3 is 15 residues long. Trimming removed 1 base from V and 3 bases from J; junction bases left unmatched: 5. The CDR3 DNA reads TGTGCCAGCAGTGAAGGTCCCGACAGGGAAGAGACCCAGTACTTC. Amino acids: CASSEGPDREETQYF.

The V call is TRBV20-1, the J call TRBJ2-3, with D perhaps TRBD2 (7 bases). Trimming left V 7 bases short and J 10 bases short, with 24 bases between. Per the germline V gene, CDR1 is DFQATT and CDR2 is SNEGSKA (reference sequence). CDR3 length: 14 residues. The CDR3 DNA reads TGCAGTGTGGACCGATTCGGGGGGCCCGCTTCGCAGTATTTT. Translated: CSVDRFGGPASQYF.

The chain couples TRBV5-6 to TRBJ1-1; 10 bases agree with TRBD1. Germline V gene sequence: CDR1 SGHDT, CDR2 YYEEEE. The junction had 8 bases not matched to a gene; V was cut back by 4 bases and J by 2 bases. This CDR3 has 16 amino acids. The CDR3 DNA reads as TGTGCCAGCAGCCCCGACAGGGGGCGTAGAAACACTGAAGCTTTCTTT. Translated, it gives CASSPDRGRRNTEAFF.

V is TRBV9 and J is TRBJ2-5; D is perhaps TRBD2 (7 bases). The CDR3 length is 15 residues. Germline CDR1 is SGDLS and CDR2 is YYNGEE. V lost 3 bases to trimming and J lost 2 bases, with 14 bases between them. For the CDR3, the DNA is TGTGCCAGCAGCGCCGGGGGGCCACCGCAAGAGACCCAGTACTTC. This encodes CASSAGGPPQETQYF.

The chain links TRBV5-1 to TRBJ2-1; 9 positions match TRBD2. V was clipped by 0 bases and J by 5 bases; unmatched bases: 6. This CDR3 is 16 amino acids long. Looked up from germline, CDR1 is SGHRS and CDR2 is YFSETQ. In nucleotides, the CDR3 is TGCGCCAGCAGCTTGGTGGTAGCGGGGGTAAACAATGAGCAGTTCTTC. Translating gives CASSLVVAGVNNEQFF.

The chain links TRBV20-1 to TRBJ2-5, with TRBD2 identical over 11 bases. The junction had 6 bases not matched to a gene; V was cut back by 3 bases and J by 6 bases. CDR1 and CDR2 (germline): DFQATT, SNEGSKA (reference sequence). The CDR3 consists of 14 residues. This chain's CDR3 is CSASFSGRAKTQYF. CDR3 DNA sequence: TGCAGTGCTAGTTTTAGCGGGAGGGCTAAGACCCAGTACTTC.

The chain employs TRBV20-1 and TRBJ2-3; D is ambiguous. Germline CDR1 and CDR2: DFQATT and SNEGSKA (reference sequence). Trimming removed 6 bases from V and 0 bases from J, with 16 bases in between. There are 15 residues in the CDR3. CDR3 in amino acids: CSALPQAVSTDTQYF. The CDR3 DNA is TGCAGTGCCCTACCCCAGGCCGTAAGCACAGATACGCAGTATTTT.

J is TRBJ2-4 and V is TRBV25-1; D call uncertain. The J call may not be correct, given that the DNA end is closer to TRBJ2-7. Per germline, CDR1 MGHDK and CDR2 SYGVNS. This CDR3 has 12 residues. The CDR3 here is CAPRTTFYEQYF. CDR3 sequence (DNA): TGTGCCCCGAGAACCACCTTCTACGAGCAGTACTTC.

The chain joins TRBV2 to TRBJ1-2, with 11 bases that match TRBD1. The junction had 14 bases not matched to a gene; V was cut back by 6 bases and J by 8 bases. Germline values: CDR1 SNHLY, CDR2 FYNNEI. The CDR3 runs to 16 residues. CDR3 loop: CASSQNPGTGGGGYTF. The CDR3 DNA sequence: TGTGCCAGCAGCCAAAATCCCGGGACAGGGGGTGGAGGCTACACCTTC.

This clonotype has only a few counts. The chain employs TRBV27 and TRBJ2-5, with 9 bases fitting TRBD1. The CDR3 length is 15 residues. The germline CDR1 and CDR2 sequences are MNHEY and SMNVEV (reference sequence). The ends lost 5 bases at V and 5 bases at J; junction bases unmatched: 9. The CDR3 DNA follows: TGTGCCAGCAGTCCAACGGGACAGGGTTACGAGACCCAGTACTTC. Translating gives CASSPTGQGYETQYF.

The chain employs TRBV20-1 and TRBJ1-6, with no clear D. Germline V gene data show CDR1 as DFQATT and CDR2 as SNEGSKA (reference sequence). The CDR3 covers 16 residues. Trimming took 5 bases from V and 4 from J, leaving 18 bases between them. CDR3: CSAPRETSLYNSPLHF. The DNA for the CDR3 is TGCAGTGCTCCCCGGGAGACTTCCCTTTATAATTCACCCCTCCACTTT.

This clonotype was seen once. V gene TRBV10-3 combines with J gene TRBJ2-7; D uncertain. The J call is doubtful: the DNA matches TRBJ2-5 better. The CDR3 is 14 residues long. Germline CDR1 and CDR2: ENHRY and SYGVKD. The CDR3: CAISESSTSETQYF. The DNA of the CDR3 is TGTGCCATCAGTGAGTCCAGTACGTCGGAGACCCAGTACTTC.

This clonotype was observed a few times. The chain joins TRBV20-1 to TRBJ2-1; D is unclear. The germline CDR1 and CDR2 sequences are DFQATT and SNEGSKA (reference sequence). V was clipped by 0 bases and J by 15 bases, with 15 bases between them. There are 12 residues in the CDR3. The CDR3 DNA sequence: TGCAGTGCTAGAGATCTCGACTCCAATCGGTTCTTC. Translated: CSARDLDSNRFF.